The T cell receptor (beta chain) described here comes from a study of blood T cell repertoires in COVID-19. In the study overall: Some COVID-19 samples were acute and others convalescent; all came from the United States, Italy and Spain. Sample material is recorded as cDNA or gDNA derived from T cells, B-cell-depleted T cells, or PBMCs.

Seattle-derived patients entered the study during active infection and were followed longitudinally. Methods used by the authors: Reference gene primer amplification in the assay estimated nucleated cell counts. Clones were read by immunoSEQ multiplex PCR, and TCRdb kept only the in-frame ones, dropping some. The V and J calls and clone size are taken from that table; D and trimming were inferred from the DNA. The sample includes fewer than 95,000 clones, approximately 79% of them seen just once. Germline V gives CDR1 SGDLS, CDR2 YYNGEE. CDR3 length: 14 residues. Trimming shortened V by 3 bases and J by 4 bases, and 11 bases separated the two germline ends.

Sequencing input: peripheral blood. This chain joins TRBV9 and TRBJ2-1, with D unresolved. This receptor was obtained from a man between 65 and 85 years old with COVID-19, enrolled during active disease. The chain's CDR3 is CASSERFNYNEQFF. The CDR3 region has the DNA TGTGCCAGCAGCGAGAGGTTTAATTACAATGAGCAGTTCTTC.